The clone carrying this T cell receptor beta chain has at least ten counts. Antigen specificity is unknown. These data come from a study of early T cells in non-severe SARS-CoV-2 infection. Study-level information: Sequencing targeted bulk RNA from unsorted whole blood, leaving chains unpaired.

Study-level points and caveats: A preference for anti-spike CD8 responses marked VDJdb matching, which missed private and CD4 specificities.

Unique molecular identifiers were affixed to single, distinct cDNA molecules. TCRdb reprocessed the 5' RACE reads with MiXCR, giving one entry per CDR3 protein. The repertoire has around 40,000 distinct CDR3 sequences, roughly 6.3% of them found once; the top ten carry around 6.3%. V was clipped by 4 bases and J by 4 bases; unmatched bases: 6. Germline CDR1 SQVTM, CDR2 ANQGSEA. The CDR3 has 14 residues. Input material: whole blood. The TCR originated in an adult who was a healthcare worker with PCR-confirmed SARS-CoV-2 infection or an uninfected control (not recorded which). This sequence joins TRBV29-1 and TRBJ2-7; 11 bases align to TRBD1. The CDR3: CSVALRDRGYEQYF. The CDR3 DNA is TGCAGCGTTGCTCTCCGGGACAGGGGGTACGAGCAGTACTTC.